One and the same sample provided the 2 T cell receptor beta chains below, sequenced in a study of blood T cell repertoires in COVID-19. Clones were sequenced by immunoSEQ multiplex PCR, and TCRdb holds only the in-frame ones, with some missing. The data show about 480,000 clones, with roughly 88% seen just once and roughly 12% held by the top ten. The sequenced sample consisted of peripheral blood. The receptors shown here come from a woman between 45 and 60 years old with COVID-19, enrolled during active disease.

The chain combines TRBV5-6 with TRBJ1-6; D unclear. Germline-derived CDR1 and CDR2 are SGHDT and YYEEEE. CDR3 length equals 16 residues. V lost 2 bases and J lost 9, with 18 bases in between. The CDR3 DNA follows: TGTGCCAGCAGCTTAGTAGGGCACCAAGGGAGTTCACCCCTCCACTTT. It codes for CASSLVGHQGSSPLHF.

This clone was detected many times. V is TRBV29-1 and J is TRBJ1-2; TRBD1 matches 7 bases. The CDR3 loop spans 13 amino acids. The J segment lost 7 bases and the V segment lost 4 bases, leaving 9 bases of the junction unmatched. Germline assignment: CDR1 SQVTM and CDR2 ANQGSEA. CDR3 DNA: TGCAGCGTTGGTCAGGGACAGCTTGGTGGCTACACCTTC. This encodes CSVGQGQLGGYTF.